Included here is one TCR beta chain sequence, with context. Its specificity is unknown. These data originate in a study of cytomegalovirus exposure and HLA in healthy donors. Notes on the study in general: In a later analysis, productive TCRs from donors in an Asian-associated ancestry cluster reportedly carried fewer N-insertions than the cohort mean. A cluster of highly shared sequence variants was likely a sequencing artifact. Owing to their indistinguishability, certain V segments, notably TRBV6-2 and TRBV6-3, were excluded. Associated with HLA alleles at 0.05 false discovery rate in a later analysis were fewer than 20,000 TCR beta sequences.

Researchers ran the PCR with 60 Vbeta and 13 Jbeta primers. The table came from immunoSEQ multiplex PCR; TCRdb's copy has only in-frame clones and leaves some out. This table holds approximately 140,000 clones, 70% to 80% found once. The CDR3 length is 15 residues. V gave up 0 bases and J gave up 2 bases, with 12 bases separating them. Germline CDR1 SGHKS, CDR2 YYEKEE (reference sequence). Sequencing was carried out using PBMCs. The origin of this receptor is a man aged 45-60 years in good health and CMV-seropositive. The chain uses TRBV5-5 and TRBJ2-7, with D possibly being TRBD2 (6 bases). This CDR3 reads CASSLVGGETYEQYF. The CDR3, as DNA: TGTGCCAGCAGCTTGGTGGGCGGGGAGACCTACGAGCAGTACTTC.